This T cell receptor (beta chain) emerged from a study of glioma-infiltrating T cells. This clonotype appeared many times. The iRepertoire nested amplicon-rescue multiplex PCR amplified TCR alpha and beta CDR3s from RNA. Each CDR3 protein is one row after TCRdb ran MiXCR on the multiplex PCR reads. Altogether under 200,000 distinct CDR3 sequences are present, more than 35% being singletons, with the ten largest covering roughly 5.5%. Material for sequencing was glioma tissue, nonneoplastic brain tissue, or PBMCs (not recorded which). This TCR was recovered from a human donor with low-grade glioma or glioblastoma, undergoing nonglioma brain surgery, or in good health (not recorded which).

The CDR3 region is CSARETTGGSYNEQFF. The CDR3 nucleotides are TGCAGTGCTAGAGAAACGACAGGGGGATCCTACAATGAGCAGTTCTTC. The chain employs TRBV20-1 and TRBJ2-1; TRBD1 aligns across 9 bases. The ends lost 0 bases at V and 1 base at J; junction bases unmatched: 4. The CDR3 is made up of 16 amino acids. CDR1 DFQATT and CDR2 SNEGSKA come from the germline V gene (reference sequence).